These 17 T cell receptor beta chains came from one sample sequenced in a study of blood T cell repertoires in COVID-19. TCRdb keeps only in-frame clones here, not all; method: immunoSEQ multiplex PCR. Here the sample spans around 150,000 clones, roughly 90% being singletons. The sequenced sample was PBMCs or T cells enriched from blood (not recorded which). These receptors all come from a woman between 45 and 65 years old who had recovered from COVID-19.

This chain uses TRBV19 with TRBJ1-6, with TRBD1 matching 7 bases. The ends lost 5 bases at V and 1 base at J; junction bases unmatched: 8. Germline V gives CDR1 LNHDA, CDR2 SQIVND (reference sequence). This CDR3 region has 17 residues. CDR3 residues: CASSPFQQGSYNSPLHF. The CDR3 nucleotides read TGTGCCAGTAGTCCCTTTCAACAGGGGTCCTATAATTCACCCCTCCACTTT.

The chain joins TRBV7-2 to TRBJ2-3; 9 positions match TRBD2. V lost 6 bases and J lost 5; bases outside the gene matches: 9. The CDR3 length is 15 residues. Germline CDR1 reads SGHTA; CDR2 reads FQGNSA. CDR3 sequence: CASRLASGVGDTQYF. CDR3 DNA sequence: TGTGCCAGCAGGCTCGCTAGCGGGGTGGGAGATACGCAGTATTTT.

The chain's CDR3 is CASSFRSGYHEQYF. CDR3 DNA: TGTGCCAGCAGTTTTCGCTCGGGGTACCACGAGCAGTACTTC. The chain combines TRBV27 with TRBJ2-7, with a weak D call TRBD2 (5 bases). The V gene lost 3 bases and the J gene lost 5 bases, with 14 bases spanning the gap. CDR1 is MNHEY and CDR2 is SMNVEV in the germline V gene (reference sequence). CDR3 length: 14 residues.

The gene calls are TRBV14 and TRBJ2-1, with 8 positions matching TRBD2. CDR1 and CDR2 from the germline V gene are SGHDN and FVKESK. The CDR3 contains 17 residues. The J segment lost 5 bases and the V segment lost 1 base, leaving 10 bases of the junction unmatched. CDR3 region: CASSQGLGGGTNNEQFF. In DNA form, the CDR3 reads TGTGCCAGCAGCCAAGGTCTCGGCGGGGGGACCAACAATGAGCAGTTCTTC.

The chain couples TRBV4-2 to TRBJ2-3; 12 bases are shared with TRBD2. The V and J ends lost 1 base and 0 bases, in that order; junction bases with no gene match: 8. This CDR3 is 19 amino acids long. The V gene's germline CDR1 is LGHNA and CDR2 YNFKEQ. This CDR3 reads CASSQGASGGASSTDTQYF. Here the CDR3 DNA reads TGTGCCAGCAGCCAAGGGGCTAGCGGGGGGGCCTCTAGCACAGATACGCAGTATTTT.

The rearrangement uses TRBV29-1 and TRBJ2-5; D gene uncertain. Deletions cut 3 bases from V and 0 bases from J, with 8 bases between. Germline V gene sequence: CDR1 SQVTM, CDR2 ANQGSEA. The CDR3 sequence is 13 residues long. The CDR3, as DNA: TGCAGCGTTGATTCCCTAGACCAAGAGACCCAGTACTTC. Protein: CSVDSLDQETQYF.

This clone was counted at least ten times. This chain links TRBV7-2 with TRBJ2-7; D is possibly TRBD1 (6 bases). The V gene's germline CDR1 is SGHTA and CDR2 FQGNSA. Trimming shortened V by 7 bases and J by 3 bases, and 13 bases separated the two germline ends. This CDR3 comprises 13 residues. CDR3 nucleotides: TGTGCCAGCACCAGGGGATCGGGCTACGAGCAGTACTTC. Translating gives CASTRGSGYEQYF. The whole variable domain, filled in from reference TRBV7-2 and TRBJ2-7, reads GAGVSQSPSNKVTEKGKDVELRCDPISGHTALYWYRQSLGQGLEFLIYFQGNSAPDKSGLPSDRFSAERTGGSVSTLTIQRTQQEDSAVYLCASTRGSGYEQYFGPGTRLTVT.

The V gene is TRBV27, the J gene TRBJ2-3; 9 bases line up with TRBD2. Per germline, CDR1 MNHEY and CDR2 SMNVEV (reference sequence). This CDR3 spans 14 amino acids. Unmatched junction bases numbered 4, after V lost 6 bases and J lost 3 bases. The CDR3, as DNA: TGTGCCAGCAGGTTAGCGGGGGCGACAGATACGCAGTATTTT. It is translated as CASRLAGATDTQYF.

The chain carries TRBV24-1 and TRBJ1-5, with no clear D. The V end lost 3 bases, the J end lost 2 bases, and 13 bases lay between the germline ends. The CDR3 totals 16 residues. CDR1 is KGHDR and CDR2 is SFDVKD in the germline V gene. The CDR3 nucleotides are TGTGCCACCAGTGATCCTATAACTCGAGGCAATCAGCCCCAGCATTTT. This sequence encodes CATSDPITRGNQPQHF.

The V and J genes are TRBV2 and TRBJ1-5; D call uncertain. CDR3 length: 17 amino acids. The germline gives CDR1 SNHLY, CDR2 FYNNEI. The V and J ends lost 7 bases and 0 bases respectively, with 19 bases between them. The CDR3 sequence: CASTILGSQYSNQPQHF. In DNA form, the CDR3 reads TGTGCCAGCACGATCTTAGGGAGTCAGTATAGCAATCAGCCCCAGCATTTT.

The chain couples TRBV9 to TRBJ1-3; D unresolved. This CDR3 contains 15 residues. The germline gives CDR1 SGDLS, CDR2 YYNGEE. Trimming stripped 0 bases from V and 3 bases from J, with 10 bases between. As DNA, the CDR3 is TGTGCCAGCAGCGTAGCTCCGGGAGATGGAAACACCATATATTTT. Its protein is CASSVAPGDGNTIYF.

This chain links TRBV5-1 with TRBJ1-6; D call uncertain. The CDR3 consists of 14 residues. Trimming shortened V by 1 base and J by 8 bases, and 10 bases separated the two germline ends. Germline values: CDR1 SGHRS, CDR2 YFSETQ. The CDR3 DNA sequence: TGCGCCAGCAGCTTGACGGTAGCTGATTCACCCCTCCACTTT. Residues: CASSLTVADSPLHF.

This clone has a single count. The chain links TRBV19 to TRBJ1-2, with TRBD1 matching over 10 bases. The CDR3 is 14 amino acids. Losses at the gene ends were 7 bases for V and 7 bases for J; bases not matched to a gene: 9. Germline V gene lookup returns CDR1 LNHDA and CDR2 SQIVND (reference sequence). CDR3 sequence reads: CASINRDRGGGYTF. Here the CDR3 DNA reads TGTGCCAGTATCAACCGGGACAGGGGAGGTGGCTACACCTTC.

The chain recombines TRBV13 with TRBJ1-5, with a weak D call TRBD1 (5 bases). V shed 2 bases and J shed 0 bases, with 8 bases lying between them. Germline values: CDR1 PRHDT, CDR2 FYEKMQ (reference sequence). This CDR3 contains 15 residues. The CDR3, as DNA: TGTGCCAGCAGCTTACGGAGGGGTAGCAATCAGCCCCAGCATTTT. Protein product: CASSLRRGSNQPQHF.

The chain is built from TRBV9 and TRBJ1-2; 7 bases fit TRBD1. Germline V gene lookup returns CDR1 SGDLS and CDR2 YYNGEE. Losses at the gene ends were 3 bases for V and 6 bases for J; bases not matched to a gene: 8. This CDR3 contains 14 residues. The CDR3 DNA reads as TGTGCCAGCAGCGCAGCCTTGGGACAGCATGGCTACACCTTC. Translated: CASSAALGQHGYTF.

This rearrangement joins TRBV7-7 to TRBJ2-5; D gene ambiguous. Per germline, CDR1 SSHAT and CDR2 FNYEAQ (reference sequence). The CDR3 sequence is 13 residues long. The germline V and J ends were trimmed by 1 base and 3 bases, with 6 bases remaining between them. The DNA of the CDR3 is TGTGCCAGCAGCTTAGGGCAAAAAGAGACCCAGTACTTC. Protein: CASSLGQKETQYF.

This rearrangement joins TRBV12-5 to TRBJ2-7, with D possibly being TRBD2 (5 bases). There are 14 residues in the CDR3. Germline V gene data show CDR1 as LGHNT and CDR2 as FRNRAP. V lost 3 bases to trimming and J lost 0 bases, with 9 bases between them. Here the CDR3 reads CASGLLGVSYEQYF. DNA of the CDR3: TGTGCTAGTGGTTTATTGGGAGTCTCCTACGAGCAGTACTTC.